Each of the 13 T cell receptor beta chains below was sequenced from the same sample in a study of regulatory T cells in long-lasting Graves disease. Arm-PCR of CDR3 regions and iRepertoire HTBI primers were the basis on which TCR beta libraries were built. In TCRdb, the multiplex PCR reads were re-called with MiXCR into one record per CDR3 protein. The repertoire holds hundreds of thousands of distinct CDR3 sequences, roughly 16% seen once, with more than 15% in the top ten. Time point of the sample: newly diagnosed GD, antithyroid drugs for less than 3 months. RNA extracted from PBMCs served as the sequencing template. This sample also belongs to another study, concerning T cells in Graves' hyperthyroidism and ophthalmopathy.

The sample here was peripheral blood mononuclear cells (PBMCs), taken at new diagnosis, from a patient treated with antithyroid drugs. These receptors were collected from a woman aged 30 to 39 with Graves disease.

This clonotype was recorded a few times. The CDR3 nucleotides are TGTGCCAGCAGCTTAGAGTGGGTGTTCGGGCTTGGCTACACCTTC. This translates into CASSLEWVFGLGYTF. The chain uses TRBV11-2 and TRBJ1-2, with D uncertain. Trimming removed 0 bases at V and 7 bases at J, with 15 bases between. The CDR3 is made up of 15 amino acids. Germline CDR1 SGHAT, CDR2 FQNNGV.

This clonotype was counted between two and nine times. The chain has TRBV29-1 and TRBJ1-5; 8 bases are a match to TRBD1. V lost 4 bases and J lost 7; bases outside the gene matches: 9. Germline V gene lookup returns CDR1 SQVTM and CDR2 ANQGSEA. The CDR3 loop spans 14 amino acids. CDR3 nucleotide sequence: TGCAGCGTTGCTTCGGACAGGGCCGGGCAGCCCCAGCATTTT. It translates to CSVASDRAGQPQHF.

The J gene is TRBJ1-1, the V gene TRBV18; D gene ambiguous. Between the trimmed V and J ends, which lost 0 bases and 5 bases, there was a span of 13 bases. Germline V gene lookup returns CDR1 KGHSH and CDR2 LQKENI. This CDR3 spans 15 amino acids. The CDR3 DNA sequence: TGTGCCAGCTCACCACCTTATCCGGGTATAACTGAAGCTTTCTTT. Encoded protein: CASSPPYPGITEAFF. Combining the CDR3 with reference TRBV18 and TRBJ1-1 gives the whole variable domain NAGVMQNPRHLVRRRGQEARLRCSPMKGHSHVYWYRQLPEEGLKFMVYLQKENIIDESGMPKERFSAEFPKEGPSILRIQQVVRGDSAAYFCASSPPYPGITEAFFGQGTRLTVV.

The chain joins TRBV3-1 to TRBJ2-7; tentative D call: TRBD1 (5 bases). From germline, CDR1 is LGHDT and CDR2 YNNKEL (reference sequence). Between the trimmed V and J ends, which lost 3 bases and 7 bases, there was a span of 10 bases. The CDR3 sequence is 12 residues long. CDR3 residues: CASSHQNREQYF. The CDR3 DNA follows: TGTGCCAGCAGCCATCAAAACAGGGAGCAGTACTTC.

This clonotype was seen only a few times. V and J are TRBV20-1 and TRBJ2-1, with 11 bases that match TRBD2. In germline, CDR1 is DFQATT, CDR2 SNEGSKA (reference sequence). V trimming: 1 base; J trimming: 8 bases; junction bases outside the gene matches: 13. The CDR3 loop spans 17 amino acids. DNA of the CDR3: TGCAGTGCTAGAGTGTTAGCGGGAGGGCCTTACGTTGATGAGCAGTTCTTC. This gives the protein CSARVLAGGPYVDEQFF.

This clonotype was detected a few times. The V gene is TRBV9, the J gene TRBJ1-2; 7 bases are shared with TRBD1. The CDR3 totals 15 residues. The V and J ends lost 4 bases and 4 bases, in that order; junction bases with no gene match: 10. Germline V lookup: CDR1 SGDLS, CDR2 YYNGEE. The CDR3 DNA reads as TGTGCCAGCAGCTCAAGCCCACAGGGGATCTATGGCTACACCTTC. This sequence encodes CASSSSPQGIYGYTF.

This chain uses TRBV6-5 with TRBJ2-2, with 10 nucleotides matching TRBD2. The CDR3 has 16 amino acids. V dropped 4 bases and J dropped 3; count of bases not matched to a gene: 5. Per the germline V gene, CDR1 is MNHEY and CDR2 is SVGAGI. The CDR3 DNA reads as TGTGCCAGCAGTTCGATTCTAGCGGGGGACACCGGGGAGCTGTTTTTT. Translating it yields CASSSILAGDTGELFF.

This clonotype was seen at least ten times. The J gene is TRBJ2-7, the V gene TRBV11-2, with TRBD1 matching over 8 bases. CDR1 and CDR2 (germline): SGHAT, FQNNGV. Losses at the gene ends were 9 bases for V and 0 bases for J; bases not matched to a gene: 1. The CDR3 has 12 amino acids. In DNA form, the CDR3 reads TGTGCCAGTCAGGGGGCCTCCTACGAGCAGTACTTC. It encodes CASQGASYEQYF. The full variable domain, with the rest looked up from reference TRBV11-2 and TRBJ2-7, is EAGVAQSPRYKIIEKRQSVAFWCNPISGHATLYWYQQILGQGPKLLIQFQNNGVVDDSQLPKDRFSAERLKGVDSTLKIQPAKLEDSAVYLCASQGASYEQYFGPGTRLTVT.

This clonotype was recorded once. Compared with germline, one end of the junction differs, possibly owing to a read error. V gene TRBV7-8 combines with J gene TRBJ1-1, with D hard to call. Germline assignment: CDR1 SGHVS and CDR2 FQNEAQ. The CDR3 extends over 14 amino acids. CDR3 sequence reads: CAISLGLMNTEAFF. The CDR3 DNA reads TGTGCCATCAGCTTAGGTCTCATGAACACTGAAGCTTTCTTT.

The table lists this clonotype with a few counts. The chain employs TRBV29-1 and TRBJ2-3, with 9 bases identical to TRBD1. V dropped 4 bases and J dropped 0; count of bases not matched to a gene: 8. CDR3 length equals 16 residues. The germline CDR1 and CDR2 sequences are SQVTM and ANQGSEA. The CDR3 here is CSVGPTGGKSTDTQYF. The CDR3 coding sequence is TGCAGCGTTGGACCCACAGGGGGCAAGAGCACAGATACGCAGTATTTT.

The chain is built from TRBV5-1 and TRBJ1-1; D possibly corresponds to TRBD1 (5 bases). Germline V lookup: CDR1 SGHRS, CDR2 YFSETQ. CDR3 size: 15 residues. The V end lost 0 bases, the J end lost 4 bases, and 13 bases lay between the germline ends. CDR3 sequence reads: CASSLGFSGGTEAFF. CDR3 DNA sequence: TGCGCCAGCAGCTTGGGTTTCTCCGGGGGCACTGAAGCTTTCTTT.

This clonotype was recorded at least ten times. The V call is TRBV2, the J call TRBJ2-6; 7 bases fit TRBD1. The V gene's germline CDR1 is SNHLY and CDR2 FYNNEI. This CDR3 is built from 20 residues. V gave up 7 bases and J gave up 0 bases; unmatched junction bases: 18. The CDR3 DNA sequence: TGTGCCAGCACCAACGGTCCAAGGACAGGCTCTAGCTCTGGGGCCAACGTCCTGACTTTC. Encoded protein: CASTNGPRTGSSSGANVLTF.

This clonotype has ten or more counts. This chain connects TRBV6-5 to TRBJ1-2; D uncertain. The CDR3 covers 14 residues. Germline V gene data show CDR1 as MNHEY and CDR2 as SVGAGI. V was clipped by 4 bases and J by 7 bases, with 16 bases between them. The CDR3 loop reads CASSSRIGFGGYTF. The CDR3 DNA reads as TGTGCCAGCAGTTCCCGGATCGGGTTCGGTGGCTACACCTTC.